The 3 T cell receptor beta chains presented below share a single source sample, sequenced in a study of early T cells in non-severe SARS-CoV-2 infection. MiXCR was run by TCRdb on the 5' RACE reads, yielding one entry per CDR3 protein. The table shows 50,000 to 75,000 distinct CDR3 sequences, with more than 7% occurring only once. The sequenced sample was whole blood, obtained at baseline. Receptors were obtained from an adult who was a healthcare worker with PCR-confirmed SARS-CoV-2 infection or an uninfected control (not recorded which).

This clonotype was seen a few times. The chain has TRBV9 and TRBJ2-4, with D possibly matching TRBD2 (5 bases). The CDR3 runs 13 residues. V lost 7 bases and J 5 bases, leaving 13 bases between the germline ends. Germline CDR1 is SGDLS and CDR2 is YYNGEE. The CDR3 here is CASGSSTENIQYF. For the CDR3, the DNA is TGTGCCAGCGGGAGTAGTACCGAAAACATTCAGTACTTC.

This clonotype has more than one count but fewer than ten. The chain combines TRBV7-2 with TRBJ1-2; D is unclear. This CDR3 is built from 12 residues. Germline assignment: CDR1 SGHTA and CDR2 FQGNSA. Trimming left V 5 bases short and J 4 bases short, with 8 bases between. The CDR3 sequence is CASSELSYGYTF. CDR3 in DNA: TGTGCCAGCAGCGAATTGAGCTATGGCTACACCTTC.

The J gene is TRBJ2-7, the V gene TRBV20-1, with 8 bases lining up with TRBD2. The germline gives CDR1 DFQATT, CDR2 SNEGSKA (reference sequence). CDR3 length: 14 residues. V lost 6 bases to trimming and J lost 7 bases; unmatched junction nucleotides: 14. The CDR3 region has the DNA TGCAGTGCCGAAAAAGCGGGAGTGGGCGGGGAGCAGTACTTC. Amino acid sequence: CSAEKAGVGGEQYF.